This T cell receptor beta chain was sequenced for a study of blood T cell repertoires in COVID-19. Study details: Whether acute or convalescent, the COVID-19 samples came from the United States, Italy and Spain. T cells, B-cell-depleted T cells, or PBMCs supplied cDNA or gDNA.

The CDR3 has 17 amino acids. Trimming removed 1 base from V and 4 bases from J, with 16 bases in between. Per the germline V gene, CDR1 is MNHNS and CDR2 is SASEGT. TCRdb keeps only in-frame clones here, not all; method: immunoSEQ multiplex PCR. The table lists roughly 300,000 clones, 65% to 90% of them singletons. The TCR was taken from a woman aged 60-75 years with active or convalescent COVID-19. This sequence joins TRBV6-1 and TRBJ1-4; D perhaps matches TRBD1 (6 bases). The specimen was peripheral blood. The CDR3: CASSEGLSQGNNEKLFF. Here the CDR3 DNA reads TGTGCCAGCAGTGAAGGCCTATCACAGGGCAATAATGAAAAACTGTTTTTT.